The clone carrying this T cell receptor beta chain has a handful of counts. The record originates from a study of early T cells in non-severe SARS-CoV-2 infection. Trimming pared 8 bases from V and 5 bases from J, leaving 9 bases between. The CDR3 spans 11 residues. Germline V gene lookup returns CDR1 KGHSH and CDR2 LQKENI. TCRdb recomputed calls from the 5' RACE reads with MiXCR, one row per CDR3 protein. This sample has about 80,000 distinct CDR3 sequences, with about 6.5% found just once. The chain uses TRBV18 and TRBJ2-5; D is undetermined. This sequence was found in an adult who was a healthcare worker with PCR-confirmed SARS-CoV-2 infection or an uninfected control (not recorded which). The specimen sequenced was whole blood. The CDR3 loop reads CASQYLETQYF. CDR3 bases: TGTGCCAGCCAATACCTGGAGACCCAGTACTTC.